These T cell receptor beta chains were read from a single sample in a study of CXCR3-negative and CXCR3-positive naive CD8 T cells. TCRdb re-called the 5' RACE reads and gives one entry per CDR3 protein, without DNA. The specimen's table records some 6,600 distinct CDR3 sequences. The sequenced material came from naive CXCR3+ CD8+ T cells from blood. The receptors shown here come from a human donor in good health. Some clones in this sample may be carry-over from other donors' samples. The CDR3 runs from the conserved cysteine through the conserved F or W. Not all rows give a size; the values are once, few, many and, for expanded clones, a class.

clone_size	j_call	v_call	cdr3_aa
.	TRBJ2-2	TRBV20-1	CSAREVTGELFF
medium-sized	TRBJ1-1	TRBV5-1	CASSLVQLEDTEAFF
.	TRBJ2-7	TRBV5-1	CASSLVPSSNREQYF
medium-sized	TRBJ2-7	TRBV7-3	CASSWGSSGYYEQYF
.	TRBJ2-5	TRBV2	CASTASQETQYF
medium-sized	TRBJ1-1	TRBV29-1	CSASTGTNTEAFF
.	TRBJ1-1	TRBV11-2	CASSPHAGWSLDGNTEAFF
.	TRBJ2-1	TRBV5-1	CASSPTGTGPEQYF
.	TRBJ2-7	TRBV20-1	CSARGLAGGSYEQYF
medium-sized	TRBJ2-7	TRBV29-1	CSVETSFSYEQYF
.	TRBJ2-7	TRBV29-1	CSVEGLTAYEQYF
.	TRBJ2-2	TRBV20-1	CSARDSATWSTGELFF
medium-sized	TRBJ2-2	TRBV29-1	CSVAGTGGSGELFF
.	TRBJ2-7	TRBV7-6	CASSYGTSGYEQYF
.	TRBJ2-7	TRBV7-9	CASSAGTGFGEQYF
.	TRBJ2-1	TRBV19	CASSPSGSSYNEQFF
medium-sized	TRBJ2-1	TRBV5-1	CASSPGLAGPSYNEQFF
.	TRBJ2-7	TRBV29-1	CSVEVGTGLDEQYF
.	TRBJ2-1	TRBV6-5	CASSYWSTYNEQFF
medium-sized	TRBJ1-1	TRBV25-1	CASSGMSRVDTEAFF
.	TRBJ2-1	TRBV11-1	CASSLAFPSGHNEQFF
.	TRBJ2-1	TRBV5-1	CASSLAETGTNEQFF
.	TRBJ2-1	TRBV2	CASKGSSYNEQFF
.	TRBJ2-1	TRBV20-1	CSARDLRQGHEQFF
medium-sized	TRBJ1-2	TRBV9	CASSDGPIYGYTF
.	TRBJ1-2	TRBV20-1	CSADPGLLVYGYTF
.	TRBJ2-5	TRBV2	CAIRREDETQYF
.	TRBJ2-2	TRBV10-1	CASSERGVVDTGELFF
.	TRBJ2-1	TRBV20-1	CSARAASSQFF
.	TRBJ1-1	TRBV29-1	CSASTGMNTEAFF
.	TRBJ2-1	TRBV29-1	CSVDLATDYYNEQFF
.	TRBJ2-5	TRBV12-5	CASGLGTGTETQYF
.	TRBJ1-2	TRBV20-1	CSARDLRFYSYTF
.	TRBJ2-1	TRBV29-1	CSVSSGGSYNEQFF
medium-sized	TRBJ2-6	TRBV2	CASSPLSSGANVLTF
.	TRBJ2-7	TRBV5-1	CASSLYRGRDEQYF
.	TRBJ1-1	TRBV7-8	CASRFTGEVNTEAFF
medium-sized	TRBJ2-7	TRBV29-1	CSVEDRRGVSDEQYF
.	TRBJ1-2	TRBV20-1	CSARVAGGSYGYTF
.	TRBJ2-1	TRBV2	CASNAGAPAVGSYNEQFF
medium-sized	TRBJ2-7	TRBV11-2	CASSPYLAGGDDEQYF
.	TRBJ2-5	TRBV5-1	CASSIGETQYF
medium-sized	TRBJ2-7	TRBV9	CASSLGISSYEQYF
.	TRBJ2-5	TRBV27	CALAGTSGWNQETQYF
medium-sized	TRBJ2-7	TRBV27	CASRGGVRWEQYF
medium-sized	TRBJ2-7	TRBV5-1	CASSPKPGGSSYEQYF
.	TRBJ2-7	TRBV2	CASGTPYIGYF
.	TRBJ2-1	TRBV15	CATSLRGGVYNEQFF
.	TRBJ2-1	TRBV24-1	CATSDLQGKGSSYNEQFF
.	TRBJ2-7	TRBV20-1	CSARPGQGYEQYF
.	TRBJ1-5	TRBV15	CATSRGVQGADNQPQHF